The table lists the clone carrying this T cell receptor (beta chain) with a few counts. Its antigen is undetermined. With 5 bases clipped from V and 12 bases from J, the junction kept 9 bases outside the gene matches. CDR1 and CDR2 (germline): SGHAT, FQNNGV. The CDR3 has 13 amino acids. This sample stems from a study of early T cells in non-severe SARS-CoV-2 infection. Study-level information: Sequencing used unsorted whole-blood bulk RNA, so chains lack pairing.

cDNA molecules, individually, were tagged with unique molecular identifiers. TCRdb passed the 5' RACE reads through MiXCR, listing each CDR3 protein once. The data hold tens of thousands of distinct CDR3 sequences, with roughly a tenth observed a single time. Findings of the study overall: VDJdb matching skewed toward anti-spike CD8 responses, missing private and CD4 specificities.

Sequencing was done on a sample of whole blood. This chain joins TRBV11-2 and TRBJ2-1; 8 positions agree with TRBD2. The sequence derives from an adult who was a healthcare worker with PCR-confirmed SARS-CoV-2 infection or an uninfected control (not recorded which). The DNA for the CDR3 is TGTGCCAGCAGCATCCAGATCCGGGGGGGGCAGTTCTTC. Its protein product is CASSIQIRGGQFF.